The following is a T cell receptor beta chain sequence with its context. Generated by immunoSEQ multiplex PCR, the TCRdb table keeps only in-frame clones and is missing some. The sample records some 1.1 million clones, around three quarters being singletons. This entry comes from a study of shared clonotypes between healthy human individuals. From germline, CDR1 is SGDLS and CDR2 YYNGEE. The V and J ends lost 0 bases and 1 base respectively, with 10 bases between them. The CDR3 is 16 amino acids. The V call is TRBV9, the J call TRBJ2-2; tentative D call: TRBD1 (5 bases). The source is a man between 18 and 29 years old in good health. Some clones in this sample may be carry-over from other donors' samples. The sample consisted of memory CD4+ T cells from PBMCs. Subset defined: CD45RA-negative fraction. The CDR3 loop reads CASSVVGHLNTGELFF. For the CDR3, the DNA is TGTGCCAGCAGCGTAGTGGGGCACCTGAACACCGGGGAGCTGTTTTTT.